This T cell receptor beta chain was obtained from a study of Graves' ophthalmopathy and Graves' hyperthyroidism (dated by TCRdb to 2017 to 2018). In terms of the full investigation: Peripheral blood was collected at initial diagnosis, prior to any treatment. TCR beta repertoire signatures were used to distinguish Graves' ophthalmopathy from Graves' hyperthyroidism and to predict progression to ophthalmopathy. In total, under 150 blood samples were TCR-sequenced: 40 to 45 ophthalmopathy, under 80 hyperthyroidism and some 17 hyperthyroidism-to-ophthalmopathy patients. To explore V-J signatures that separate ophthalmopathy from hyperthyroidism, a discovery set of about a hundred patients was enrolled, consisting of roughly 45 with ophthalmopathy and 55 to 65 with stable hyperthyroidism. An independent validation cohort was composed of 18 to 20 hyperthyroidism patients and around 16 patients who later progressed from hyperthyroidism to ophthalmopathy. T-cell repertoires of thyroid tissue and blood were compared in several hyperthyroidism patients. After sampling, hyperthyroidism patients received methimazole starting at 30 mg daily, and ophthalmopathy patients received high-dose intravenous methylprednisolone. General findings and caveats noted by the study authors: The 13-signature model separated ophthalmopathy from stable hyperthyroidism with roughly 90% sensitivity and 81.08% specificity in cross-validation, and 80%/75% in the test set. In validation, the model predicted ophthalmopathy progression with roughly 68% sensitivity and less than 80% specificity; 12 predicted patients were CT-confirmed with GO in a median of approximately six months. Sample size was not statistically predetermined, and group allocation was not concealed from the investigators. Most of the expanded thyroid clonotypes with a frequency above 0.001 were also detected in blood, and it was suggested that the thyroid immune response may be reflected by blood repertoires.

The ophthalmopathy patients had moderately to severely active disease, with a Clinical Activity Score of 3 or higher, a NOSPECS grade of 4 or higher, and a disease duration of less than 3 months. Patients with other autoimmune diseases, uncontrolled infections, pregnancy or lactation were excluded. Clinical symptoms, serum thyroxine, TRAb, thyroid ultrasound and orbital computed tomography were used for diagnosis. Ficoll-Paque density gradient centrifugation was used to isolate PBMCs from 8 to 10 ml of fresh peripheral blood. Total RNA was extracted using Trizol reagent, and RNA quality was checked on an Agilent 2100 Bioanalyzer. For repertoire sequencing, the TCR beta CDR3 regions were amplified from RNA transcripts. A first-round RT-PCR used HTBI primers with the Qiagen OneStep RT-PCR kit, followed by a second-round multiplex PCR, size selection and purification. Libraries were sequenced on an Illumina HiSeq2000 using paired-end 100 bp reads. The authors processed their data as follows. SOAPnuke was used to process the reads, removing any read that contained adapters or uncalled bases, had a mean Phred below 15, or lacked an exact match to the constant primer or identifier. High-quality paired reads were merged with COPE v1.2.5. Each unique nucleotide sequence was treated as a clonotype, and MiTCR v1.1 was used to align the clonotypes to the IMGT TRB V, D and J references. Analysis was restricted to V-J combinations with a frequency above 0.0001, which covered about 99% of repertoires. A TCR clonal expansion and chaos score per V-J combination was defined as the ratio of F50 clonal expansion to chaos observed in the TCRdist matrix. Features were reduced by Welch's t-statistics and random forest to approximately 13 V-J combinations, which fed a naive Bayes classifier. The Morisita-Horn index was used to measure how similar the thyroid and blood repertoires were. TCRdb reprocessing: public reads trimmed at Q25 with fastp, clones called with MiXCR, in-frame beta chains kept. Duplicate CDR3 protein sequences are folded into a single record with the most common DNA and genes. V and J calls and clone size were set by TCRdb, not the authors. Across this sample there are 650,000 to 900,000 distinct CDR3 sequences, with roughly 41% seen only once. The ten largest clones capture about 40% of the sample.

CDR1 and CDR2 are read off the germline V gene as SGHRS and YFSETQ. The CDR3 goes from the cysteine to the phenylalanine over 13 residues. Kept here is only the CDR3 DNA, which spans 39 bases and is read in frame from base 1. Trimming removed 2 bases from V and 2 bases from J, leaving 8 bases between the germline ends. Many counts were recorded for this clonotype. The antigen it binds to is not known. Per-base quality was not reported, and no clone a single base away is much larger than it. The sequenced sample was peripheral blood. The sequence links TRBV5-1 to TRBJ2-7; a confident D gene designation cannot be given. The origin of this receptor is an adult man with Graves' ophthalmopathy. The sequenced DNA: TGCGCCAGCAGCTTAGAGGCAACCTACGAGCAGTACTTC. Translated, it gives CASSLEATYEQYF.